These T cell receptor beta chains were read from a single sample in a study of memory CD4+ T cells and cytomegalovirus serostatus. Clones were sequenced by immunoSEQ multiplex PCR, and TCRdb holds only the in-frame ones, with some missing. The sample has 30,000 to 45,000 clones; around 80% are singletons. The sequenced material came from memory CD4+ T cells from blood. The receptors stem from an adult in good health and CMV-seropositive. Each CDR3 is given with its conserved first and last residue. Each record gives: V gene, clone size, D gene, J gene, CDR3 DNA, CDR3 protein. The D gene is left open where the match is weak. For some rows the clone size is stated as once, few or many, or as a class when expanded; others skip it.

>TRBV18|NA|NA|TRBJ1-6
TGTGCCAGCTCACCAGGACGGACAGATAATTCACCCCTCCACTTT
CASSPGRTDNSPLHF
>TRBV29-1|NA|NA|TRBJ1-1
TGCAGCGTTGTGTGGCGGGGTGGGGACACTGAAGCTTTCTTT
CSVVWRGGDTEAFF
>TRBV4-2|once|NA|TRBJ2-1
TGTGCCAGCAGCCAAGTAATTATAGTGGGAGGAGAGCAGTTCTTC
CASSQVIIVGGEQFF
>TRBV19|once|NA|TRBJ1-5
TGTGCCAGTAGTATTATCCGGACAGTCAATCAGCCCCAGCATTTT
CASSIIRTVNQPQHF
>TRBV25-1|once|TRBD2|TRBJ2-1
TGTGCCAGCTGTCGGACTAGCGGGAGTTCTTGTGAGCAGTTCTTC
CASCRTSGSSCEQFF
>TRBV10-3|NA|TRBD1|TRBJ2-3
TGTGCCATCAGGCCGGGACAGGGGTCAGATACGCAGTATTTT
CAIRPGQGSDTQYF
>TRBV19|NA|TRBD1|TRBJ1-4
TGTGCCAGTAGTATTACGACAGGGCGGTTGGAGGAAAAACTGTTTTTT
CASSITTGRLEEKLFF
>TRBV9|once|NA|TRBJ1-5
TGTGCCAGCAGCGTAGGGGGGAGTGGAAATCAGCCCCAGCATTTT
CASSVGGSGNQPQHF
>TRBV7-6|once|NA|TRBJ2-7
TGTGCCAGCAGCACCCGAGCAAGCTCCTACGAGCAGTACTTC
CASSTRASSYEQYF
>TRBV6-1|NA|NA|TRBJ2-1
TGTGCCAGCAGTGATTTAATAAAGACCTATGAGCAGTTCTTC
CASSDLIKTYEQFF
>TRBV10-3|NA|NA|TRBJ1-4
TGTGCCATCAGAGGACAGCTTAATGAAAAACTGTTTTTT
CAIRGQLNEKLFF
>TRBV11-3|NA|TRBD1|TRBJ2-1
TGTGCCAGCAGCACTAGACAGGGATCCTACAATGAGCAGTTCTTC
CASSTRQGSYNEQFF
>TRBV5-4|NA|TRBD1|TRBJ2-3
TGTGCCAGCAGCTCCCGACAGGGGGCGGTAGATACGCAGTATTTT
CASSSRQGAVDTQYF
>TRBV27|NA|NA|TRBJ1-6
TGTGCCAGCGCCACAGGGTATAATTCACCCCTCCACTTT
CASATGYNSPLHF
>TRBV6-1|NA|NA|TRBJ2-7
TGTGCCAGCATTAACAGGGAATACGAGCAGTACTTC
CASINREYEQYF
>TRBV6-6|NA|NA|TRBJ2-1
TGTGCCAGCAGTTCCCATCAGCTCTACAATGAGCAGTTCTTC
CASSSHQLYNEQFF
>TRBV7-9|NA|TRBD2|TRBJ2-3
TGTGCCAGCAGCTTATTATCAAGCGGGGGTACAGATACGCAGTATTTT
CASSLLSSGGTDTQYF
>TRBV9|NA|TRBD2|TRBJ2-7
TGTGCCAGCAGCCCTTCAACGGGACTAGCGGAGCGCGAGCAGTACTTC
CASSPSTGLAEREQYF
>TRBV2|NA|NA|TRBJ2-2
TGTGCCAGCAGTGCAGGGGGGCCAGCGAACACCGGGGAGCTGTTTTTT
CASSAGGPANTGELFF
>TRBV4-3|few|NA|TRBJ2-1
TGCGCCAGCAGCCAAGGAGACCAGGCCTACAATGAGCAGTTCTTC
CASSQGDQAYNEQFF
>TRBV6-6|NA|NA|TRBJ2-1
TGTGCCAGCAGCCCCGACAGGTCCTACAATGAGCAGTTCTTC
CASSPDRSYNEQFF
>TRBV4-3|NA|NA|TRBJ1-4
TGCGCCAGCAGCCAAGAATTGGTCCCAGGGTTTTCGCTGTTTTTT
CASSQELVPGFSLFF
>TRBV4-2|medium-sized|TRBD2|TRBJ2-2
TGTGCCAGCAGCCAAGATGGGATAGCGGGGGTCACCGGGGAGCTGTTTTTT
CASSQDGIAGVTGELFF
>TRBV4-3|NA|TRBD2|TRBJ2-1
TGCGCCAGCAGCAAGGGGGGACTAGCGTCTTACAATGAGCAGTTCTTC
CASSKGGLASYNEQFF
>TRBV4-2|medium-sized|NA|TRBJ2-7
TGTGCCAGCAGTCCGATCCCAGGGAGCTCCTACGAGCAGTACTTC
CASSPIPGSSYEQYF
>TRBV5-6|NA|NA|TRBJ1-2
TGTGCCAGCAGTTGGCGGGGGACATATGGCTACACCTTC
CASSWRGTYGYTF
>TRBV4-1|NA|NA|TRBJ2-1
TGCGCCAGCAGCCAAGGTAAACCGGGACCTGTATACAATGAGCAGTTCTTC
CASSQGKPGPVYNEQFF
>TRBV4-3|NA|NA|TRBJ2-1
TGCGCCAGCAGCCAAGATTTATGGGGGAGTTACTACAATGAGCAGTTCTTC
CASSQDLWGSYYNEQFF
>TRBV2|NA|NA|TRBJ2-7
TGTGCCAGCAGTGGGTACCACGAGCAGTACTTC
CASSGYHEQYF
>TRBV4-2|NA|NA|TRBJ2-4
TGTGCCAGCAGCCAAGGGTCCGGGATCTACAAAAACATTCAGTACTTC
CASSQGSGIYKNIQYF
>TRBV14|few|NA|TRBJ1-1
TGTGCCAGCAGCCAGGGACCAGGAAAGAACACTGAAGCTTTCTTT
CASSQGPGKNTEAFF
>TRBV7-2|NA|TRBD2|TRBJ2-5
TGTGCCAGCAGCGTTCGACCGGGACTAGTGGAGACCCAGTACTTC
CASSVRPGLVETQYF
>TRBV18|NA|NA|TRBJ2-1
TGTGCCAGCTTAGGGACCTCCTCCTACAATGAGCAGTTCTTC
CASLGTSSYNEQFF
>TRBV7-9|NA|NA|TRBJ2-5
TGTGCGGGGGGCCAAGAGACCCAGTACTTC
CAGGQETQYF
>TRBV28|NA|NA|TRBJ1-2
TGTGCCAGCAGTTTTGGGGGGGCGTTTTATGGCTACACCTTC
CASSFGGAFYGYTF
>TRBV4-2|NA|NA|TRBJ1-2
TGTGCCAGCAGCCAAGTATCAGGGACTACTAACTATGGCTACACCTTC
CASSQVSGTTNYGYTF
>TRBV7-2|once|TRBD2|TRBJ2-7
TGTGCCAGCAGCTTACGACTAGCGGGAGAGGTGCAGTACTTC
CASSLRLAGEVQYF
>TRBV5-6|once|NA|TRBJ2-3
TGTGCCAGCAGCTCGACAGACGGATGGTCAGATACGCAGTATTTT
CASSSTDGWSDTQYF
>TRBV27|NA|NA|TRBJ2-7
TGTGCCAGCAGTTTACGGAACCCCCCCTACGAGCAGTACTTC
CASSLRNPPYEQYF
>TRBV20-1|NA|NA|TRBJ2-1
TGCAGTGCTAGTGTTTTCTATGAGCAGTTCTTC
CSASVFYEQFF
>TRBV29-1|few|TRBD1|TRBJ2-7
TGCAGCGGTGTAAGACAGGGGAGACCCTACGAGCAGTACTTC
CSGVRQGRPYEQYF
>TRBV7-2|NA|NA|TRBJ2-7
TGTGCCAGCAGCTTATCCCCCGGCGGTCAAGGCGAGCAGTACTTC
CASSLSPGGQGEQYF
>TRBV7-2|NA|NA|TRBJ2-1
TGTGCCAGCAGCTTGTCGCGACAGTCCCACAATGAGCAGTTCTTC
CASSLSRQSHNEQFF
>TRBV7-2|NA|TRBD1|TRBJ1-5
TGTGCCAGCAGCCAGGACAGGGCACAGCCCCAGCATTTT
CASSQDRAQPQHF
>TRBV4-1|NA|NA|TRBJ2-1
TGCGCCAGCAGCCAAGGGGGCAGCGAAGGGGCTGAGCAGTTCTTC
CASSQGGSEGAEQFF
>TRBV6-5|NA|NA|TRBJ1-4
TGTGCCAGCAGTTCCGCCGCGGCAGGAGATAATGAAAAACTGTTTTTT
CASSSAAAGDNEKLFF
>TRBV4-2|once|NA|TRBJ2-1
TGTGCCAGCAGCCAAGATCTGGTACAGGGAGGCGGCAATGAGCAGTTCTTC
CASSQDLVQGGGNEQFF
>TRBV19|once|NA|TRBJ1-2
TGTGCCACCCGACCCCGGGACACCTATGGCTACACCTTC
CATRPRDTYGYTF
>TRBV7-2|NA|NA|TRBJ2-5
TGTGCCAGCAGTCCCCGACATGGGGAGACCCAGTACTTC
CASSPRHGETQYF
>TRBV14|NA|NA|TRBJ1-1
TGTGCCAGCAGCCAAGAGGGGGGAACAGGGTATGGCACTGAAGCTTTCTTT
CASSQEGGTGYGTEAFF
>TRBV5-1|NA|TRBD1|TRBJ1-1
TGCGCCAGCAGCCCACAGGGGCCGAACACTGAAGCTTTCTTT
CASSPQGPNTEAFF
>TRBV5-5|NA|TRBD1|TRBJ2-1
TGTGCCAGCAGCCGGAACAGGGGGCAAAATGAGCAGTTCTTC
CASSRNRGQNEQFF
>TRBV7-9|once|TRBD2|TRBJ2-3
TGTGCCAGCAGCTTGAGCGGGACTAGCGGGGGGAGAACAGATACGCAGTATTTT
CASSLSGTSGGRTDTQYF
>TRBV29-1|NA|NA|TRBJ1-5
TGCAGCGTCACGCACGGTGACAACCGCAATCAGCCCCAGCATTTT
CSVTHGDNRNQPQHF
>TRBV19|NA|NA|TRBJ1-2
TGTGCCAGTAGGGACGCTCTCTACTATGGCTACACCTTC
CASRDALYYGYTF
>TRBV6-5|NA|NA|TRBJ1-1
TGTGCCATCAGACCCGGTGGGGGCACTGAAGCTTTCTTT
CAIRPGGGTEAFF
>TRBV2|NA|NA|TRBJ2-7
TGTGCCAGCAGTGAATTGGGGGGCGAGCAGTACTTC
CASSELGGEQYF
>TRBV11-2|once|NA|TRBJ1-2
TGTGCCAGCAGCCTAGAGTCTTCTGTGGTCTATGGCTACACCTTC
CASSLESSVVYGYTF
>TRBV7-2|NA|NA|TRBJ1-5
TGTGCCAGCAGCTTGGGGCCCAATCAGCCCCAGCATTTT
CASSLGPNQPQHF